The 16 T cell receptor beta chains below all came from one sample that was sequenced in a study of blood T cells in healthy people across ages. A sample-barcoded 5' primer and a J-beta primer mix were used in a second PCR of roughly 7 to 11 cycles. TCRdb reanalysed the 5' RACE reads using MiXCR and keeps one entry per CDR3 protein. The sample contains 750,000 to 850,000 distinct CDR3 sequences, 20% to 25% of which appear only once. These records were also assigned to another study, of T cells of mothers and their children.

The sample taken for sequencing was blood. These receptors were obtained from a boy between 5 and 17 years old in good health.

This clonotype has only a few counts. The gene calls are TRBV20-1 and TRBJ1-2; 11 bases match TRBD1. CDR1 is DFQATT and CDR2 is SNEGSKA in the germline V gene (reference sequence). This CDR3 spans 14 amino acids. J was trimmed by 7 bases and V by 6 bases; bases with no gene match: 10. This chain's CDR3 is CSAWDRGDVAGYTF. DNA for the CDR3: TGCAGTGCCTGGGACAGGGGGGATGTTGCTGGCTACACCTTC.

The chain has TRBV6-2 or TRBV6-3 and TRBJ1-5; D remains unclear. CDR3 length: 12 residues. V gave up 1 base and J gave up 6 bases, with 4 bases separating them. CDR1 is MNHEY, CDR2 SVGEGT, per germline. CDR3 amino acids: CASSYFSQPQHF. The CDR3, as DNA: TGTGCCAGCAGTTACTTTTCTCAGCCCCAGCATTTT.

Turning to this clonotype: One junction end disagrees with the germline gene, perhaps due to a read error. The V and J genes are TRBV6-1 and TRBJ1-1, with 7 bases identical to TRBD1. CDR1 is MNHNS, CDR2 SASEGT, per germline. The CDR3 length is 17 residues. CDR3 sequence reads: CASSEALWTGMNTQAFF. CDR3 in DNA: TGTGCCAGCAGTGAAGCGCTGTGGACAGGCATGAACACTCAAGCTTTCTTT.

This clonotype has more than one count but fewer than ten. The chain employs TRBV7-8 and TRBJ2-5, with 7 bases matching TRBD2. The CDR3 is made up of 17 amino acids. The V gene's germline CDR1 is SGHVS and CDR2 FQNEAQ. V gave up 0 bases and J gave up 0 bases; unmatched junction bases: 7. CDR3: CASSLAGRAPDQETQYF. CDR3 sequence (DNA): TGTGCCAGCAGCTTAGCGGGGAGGGCCCCCGACCAAGAGACCCAGTACTTC.

The chain carries TRBV5-4 and TRBJ1-3; TRBD1 matches 8 bases. CDR3 length equals 13 residues. With 4 bases clipped from V and 4 bases from J, the junction kept 1 base outside the gene matches. In germline, CDR1 is SGHNT, CDR2 YYREEE (reference sequence). CDR3 sequence reads: CASSGDRGNTIYF. The CDR3 DNA is TGTGCCAGCAGCGGGGACAGGGGAAACACCATATATTTT. The complete variable domain, with remaining parts taken from reference TRBV5-4 and TRBJ1-3, reads ETGVTQSPTHLIKTRGQQVTLRCSSQSGHNTVSWYQQALGQGPQFIFQYYREEENGRGNFPPRFSGLQFPNYSSELNVNALELDDSALYLCASSGDRGNTIYFGEGSWLTVV.

The chain has TRBV7-2 and TRBJ2-5, with 8 bases matching TRBD2. This CDR3 is 18 amino acids long. Germline trimming cut 0 bases from V and 2 bases from J; bases unmatched to any gene: 11. CDR1 is SGHTA, CDR2 FQGNSA, per germline. The CDR3 DNA follows: TGTGCCAGCAGCTTAGCAGCCAGCGGGGGATCCAAACAAGAGACCCAGTACTTC. Translated, it gives CASSLAASGGSKQETQYF.

This chain connects TRBV7-9 to TRBJ2-7, with TRBD2 as a possible D gene (5 bases). The CDR3 contains 16 residues. Trimming cost V 4 bases and J 0 bases, with 16 bases left between them. Germline V gene lookup returns CDR1 SEHNR and CDR2 FQNEAQ (reference sequence). Written as DNA, the CDR3 is TGTGCCAGCAGCTATGCCTCCGGGGTAATCTCCTACGAGCAGTACTTC. Its translation is CASSYASGVISYEQYF.

This chain links TRBV10-3 with TRBJ2-7; possibly TRBD1 for D (6 bases). Trimming stripped 5 bases from V and 7 bases from J, with 12 bases between. Germline V CDR1 and CDR2: ENHRY, SYGVKD. The CDR3 has 12 amino acids. For the CDR3, the DNA is TGTGCCATCAGTTTTGCAGGGGCTGAGCAGTACTTC. Its protein is CAISFAGAEQYF.

This clonotype was picked up a small number of times. The V gene is TRBV29-1, the J gene TRBJ2-7; the D is unclear. V shed 7 bases and J shed 3 bases, with 16 bases lying between them. Germline V gene sequence: CDR1 SQVTM, CDR2 ANQGSEA. CDR3 length equals 13 residues. For the CDR3, the DNA is TGCAGCGGCAAATTCGGACCTAACTACGAGCAGTACTTC. Its protein product is CSGKFGPNYEQYF.

This clonotype has at least ten counts. This chain uses TRBV5-7 with TRBJ2-4; D is unresolved. TRBV5-7 is an ORF; its function is uncertain. The V end lost 0 bases, the J end lost 3 bases, and 7 bases lay between the germline ends. CDR3 length: 14 amino acids. In nucleotides, the CDR3 is TGTGCCAGCAGCTTGGAGGAGAGCAAAAACATTCAGTACTTC. Translation gives CASSLEESKNIQYF.

This clonotype was seen more than once but under ten times. This chain links TRBV7-3 with TRBJ2-1; TRBD2 agrees at 8 bases. Germline-derived CDR1 and CDR2 are SGHTA and FQGTGA. The trim removed 5 bases at V and 5 bases at J, leaving 8 bases unmatched. CDR3 size: 15 residues. The CDR3 DNA reads TGTGCCAGCAGCCCGCCGGGACTAGAAAACAATGAGCAGTTCTTC. Amino acids: CASSPPGLENNEQFF.

CDR3 in amino acids: CASSLGVRMRVNTEAFF. In nucleotides, the CDR3 is TGTGCCAGCAGCTTAGGCGTTAGGATGAGGGTGAACACTGAAGCTTTCTTT. The chain uses TRBV11-1 and TRBJ1-1; no clear D. The CDR3 runs 17 residues. CDR1 is SGHAT and CDR2 is FQDESV in the germline V gene (reference sequence). V lost 1 base to trimming and J lost 0 bases, with 15 bases between them.

V gene TRBV20-1 combines with J gene TRBJ2-5; D gene ambiguous. The CDR3 sequence is 13 residues long. Germline lookup yields CDR1 DFQATT and CDR2 SNEGSKA (reference sequence). Trimming shortened V by 1 base and J by 1 base, and 7 bases separated the two germline ends. CDR3 DNA: TGCAGTGCTAGAGGCAGGCGCCAAGAGACCCAGTACTTC. It translates to CSARGRRQETQYF.

This clonotype was detected only a few times. The genes are TRBV4-3 and TRBJ2-5; D remains unclear. This CDR3 spans 15 amino acids. V was clipped by 0 bases and J by 5 bases, with 13 bases between them. Germline V gene lookup returns CDR1 LGHNA and CDR2 YSLEER. The CDR3 coding sequence is TGCGCCAGCAGCCAAGATTGGCCAGAGAACGAGACCCAGTACTTC. Translating it yields CASSQDWPENETQYF.

This clonotype was detected only a few times. The gene calls are TRBV12-5 and TRBJ1-1; the D is unclear. Germline lookup yields CDR1 LGHNT and CDR2 FRNRAP. The CDR3 has 13 amino acids. Trimming removed 2 bases from V and 6 bases from J, with 10 bases in between. Here the CDR3 DNA reads TGTGCTAGTGGTTTGTTAAGGCCTCCTGAAGCTTTCTTT. Translated, it gives CASGLLRPPEAFF.

This clonotype was observed a handful of times. V gene TRBV7-9 combines with J gene TRBJ1-4, with D maybe TRBD1 (6 bases). The CDR3 loop spans 15 amino acids. CDR1 and CDR2 (germline): SEHNR, FQNEAQ (reference sequence). V lost 8 bases and J lost 6, with 19 bases in between. The CDR3 spells CASGSNRVRHEKLFF. The CDR3, as DNA: TGTGCCAGCGGATCGAACAGGGTTAGGCATGAAAAACTGTTTTTT.